This T cell receptor beta chain was recovered during a study of T cell repertoires in ileal Crohn's disease. The repertoire was sequenced with immunoSEQ multiplex PCR; TCRdb's copy has only in-frame clones and lacks some. The data show roughly 390 clones, with roughly 70% seen just once and approximately 9.7% held by the top ten. On this clone itself: As yet, its antigen is unknown.

Notes on the study in general: Active smokers at surgery had more clonal expansions than non-smokers. Mucosal expansions were suggested to be mainly CD8 T cells.

Lamina propria lymphocytes from surgical specimens were isolated on a density gradient before sorting. Included were adult ileal or ileocolonic Crohn's patients indicated for ileocolonic resection. Germline V gives CDR1 MNHEY, CDR2 SMNVEV (reference sequence). This CDR3 has 13 residues. V shed 5 bases and J shed 4 bases, with 11 bases lying between them. The specimen was CD8+ T cells sorted from the ileum. The chain joins TRBV27 to TRBJ1-2; TRBD1 might be the D (5 bases). This clonotype was sampled from an adult with Crohn's disease. This CDR3 is CASSLTATYGYTF. The CDR3 nucleotides are TGTGCCAGCAGTCTGACAGCTACCTATGGCTACACCTTC.